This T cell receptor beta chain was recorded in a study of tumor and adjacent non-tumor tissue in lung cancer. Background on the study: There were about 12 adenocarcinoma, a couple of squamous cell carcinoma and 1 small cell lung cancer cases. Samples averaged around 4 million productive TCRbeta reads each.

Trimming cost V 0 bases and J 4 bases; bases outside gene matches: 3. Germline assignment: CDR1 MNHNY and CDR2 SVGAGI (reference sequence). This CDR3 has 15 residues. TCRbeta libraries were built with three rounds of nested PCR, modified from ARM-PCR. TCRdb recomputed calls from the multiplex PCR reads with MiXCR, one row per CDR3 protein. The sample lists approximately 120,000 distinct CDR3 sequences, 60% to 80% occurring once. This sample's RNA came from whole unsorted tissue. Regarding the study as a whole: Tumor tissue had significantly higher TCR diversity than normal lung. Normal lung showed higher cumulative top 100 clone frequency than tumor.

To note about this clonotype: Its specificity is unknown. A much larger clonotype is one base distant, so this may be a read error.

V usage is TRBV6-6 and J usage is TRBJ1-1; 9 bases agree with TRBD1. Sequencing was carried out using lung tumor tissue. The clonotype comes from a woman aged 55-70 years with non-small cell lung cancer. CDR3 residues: CASSYSGQGVTEAFF. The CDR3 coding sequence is TGTGCCAGCAGTTACTCGGGACAGGGTGTCACTGAAGCTTTCTTT.